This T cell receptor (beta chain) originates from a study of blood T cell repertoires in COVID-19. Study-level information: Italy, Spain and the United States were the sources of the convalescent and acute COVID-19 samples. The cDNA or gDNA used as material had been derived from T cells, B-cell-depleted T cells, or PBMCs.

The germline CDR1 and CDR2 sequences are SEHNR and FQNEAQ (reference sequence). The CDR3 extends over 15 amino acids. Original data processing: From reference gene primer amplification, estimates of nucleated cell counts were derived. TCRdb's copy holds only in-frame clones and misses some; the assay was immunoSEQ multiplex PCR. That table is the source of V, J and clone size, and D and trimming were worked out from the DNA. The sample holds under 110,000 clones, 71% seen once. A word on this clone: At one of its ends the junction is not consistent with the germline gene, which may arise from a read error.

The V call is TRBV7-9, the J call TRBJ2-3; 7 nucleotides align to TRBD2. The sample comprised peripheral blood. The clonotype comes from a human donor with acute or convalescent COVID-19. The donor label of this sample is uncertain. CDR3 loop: CASTLRGGGTDTQYF. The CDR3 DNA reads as TGTGCCAGCACCTTACGGGGAGGGGGCACAGATACGCAGTATTTT.